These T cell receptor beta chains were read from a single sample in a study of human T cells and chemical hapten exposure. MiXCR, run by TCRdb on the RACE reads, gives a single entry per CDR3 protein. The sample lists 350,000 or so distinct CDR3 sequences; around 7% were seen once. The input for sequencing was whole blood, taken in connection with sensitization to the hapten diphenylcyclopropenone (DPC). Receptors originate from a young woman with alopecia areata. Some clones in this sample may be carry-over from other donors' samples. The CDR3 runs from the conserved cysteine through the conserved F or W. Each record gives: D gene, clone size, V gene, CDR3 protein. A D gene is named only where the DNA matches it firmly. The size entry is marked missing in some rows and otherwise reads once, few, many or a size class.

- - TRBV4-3 CASSQLTDTGGYTF
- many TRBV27 CASSLGPGAAINSPLHF
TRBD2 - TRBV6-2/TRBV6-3 CASRRLAGPYNEQFF
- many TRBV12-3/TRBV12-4 CASSTSYEQYF
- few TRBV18 CASSPTRDNEQFF
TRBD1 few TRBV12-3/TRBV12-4 CASTKRQGANQPQHF
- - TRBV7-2 CASSLGSPTEQFF
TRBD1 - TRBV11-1 CASSWGTATNTEAFF
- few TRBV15 CATSGTLMNTEAFF
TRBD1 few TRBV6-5 CASSYDESTGIHEQYF
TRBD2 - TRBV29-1 CSVAGTSGEITNNEQFF
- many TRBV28 CASSKKGTQRGNQPQHF
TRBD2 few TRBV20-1 CSAIGGGNNEQFF
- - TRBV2 CASSEAWQGRYGYTF
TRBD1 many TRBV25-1 CASSESPTGGMGQYF
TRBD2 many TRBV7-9 CASSPSSGGAGQFF
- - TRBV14 CASSQNFRGGYGYTF
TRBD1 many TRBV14 CASSQADRGYEQYF